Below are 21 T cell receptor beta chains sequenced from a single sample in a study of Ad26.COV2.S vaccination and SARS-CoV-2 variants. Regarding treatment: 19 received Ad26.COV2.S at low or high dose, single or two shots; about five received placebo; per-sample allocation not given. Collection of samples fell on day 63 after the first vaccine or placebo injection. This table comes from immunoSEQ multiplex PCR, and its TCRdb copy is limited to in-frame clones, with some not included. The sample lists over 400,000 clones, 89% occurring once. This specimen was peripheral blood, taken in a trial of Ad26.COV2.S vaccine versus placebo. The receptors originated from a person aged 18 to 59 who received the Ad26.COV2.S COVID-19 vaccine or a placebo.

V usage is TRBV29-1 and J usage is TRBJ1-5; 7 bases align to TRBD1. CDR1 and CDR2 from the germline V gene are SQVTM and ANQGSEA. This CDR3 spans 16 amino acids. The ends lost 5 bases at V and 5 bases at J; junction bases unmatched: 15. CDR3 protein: CSVTDGTAGFDQPQHF. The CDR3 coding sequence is TGCAGCGTTACCGACGGGACAGCTGGGTTCGATCAGCCCCAGCATTTT.

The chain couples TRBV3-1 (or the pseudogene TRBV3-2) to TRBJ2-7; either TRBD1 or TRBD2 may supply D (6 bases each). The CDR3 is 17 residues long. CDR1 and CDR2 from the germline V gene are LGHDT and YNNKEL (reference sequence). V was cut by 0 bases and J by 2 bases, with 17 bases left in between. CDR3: CASSQDWERGDPYEQYF. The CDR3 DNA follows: TGTGCCAGCAGCCAAGATTGGGAGAGGGGGGATCCCTACGAGCAGTACTTC.

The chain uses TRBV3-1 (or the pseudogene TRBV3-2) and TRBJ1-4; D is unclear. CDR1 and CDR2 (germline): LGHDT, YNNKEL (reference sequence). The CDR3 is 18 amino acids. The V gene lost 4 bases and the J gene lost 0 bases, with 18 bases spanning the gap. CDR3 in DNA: TGTGCCAGCAGCCGGTTCCCCCCTAGGCTTACAACTAATGAAAAACTGTTTTTT. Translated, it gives CASSRFPPRLTTNEKLFF.

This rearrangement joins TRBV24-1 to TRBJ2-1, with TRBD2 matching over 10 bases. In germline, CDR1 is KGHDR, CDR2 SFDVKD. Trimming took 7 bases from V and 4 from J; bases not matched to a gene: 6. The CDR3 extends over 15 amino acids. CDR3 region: CATSRAGGTYNEQFF. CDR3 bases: TGTGCCACCAGCAGAGCGGGAGGGACTTACAATGAGCAGTTCTTC.

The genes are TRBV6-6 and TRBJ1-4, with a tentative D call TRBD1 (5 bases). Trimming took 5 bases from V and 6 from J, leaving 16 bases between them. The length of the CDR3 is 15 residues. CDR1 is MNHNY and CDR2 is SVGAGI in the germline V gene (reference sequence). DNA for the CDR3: TGTGCCAGCAGTACAAAGGGGTTCCTTCATGAAAAACTGTTTTTT. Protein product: CASSTKGFLHEKLFF.

CDR3 region: CASSPQARGTGELFF. DNA of the CDR3: TGCGCCAGCAGCCCCCAAGCGAGGGGCACCGGGGAGCTGTTTTTT. The chain employs TRBV4-3 and TRBJ2-2; D is perhaps TRBD1 or TRBD2 (5 bases each). The germline V and J ends were trimmed by 4 bases and 4 bases, with 13 bases remaining between them. Germline CDR1 is LGHNA and CDR2 is YSLEER. The CDR3 spans 15 residues.

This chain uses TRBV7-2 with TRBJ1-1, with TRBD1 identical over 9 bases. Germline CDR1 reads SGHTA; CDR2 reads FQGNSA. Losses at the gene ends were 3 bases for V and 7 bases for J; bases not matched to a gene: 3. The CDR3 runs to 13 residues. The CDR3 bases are TGTGCCAGCAGCTTCGACAGGGGGGTTGAAGCTTTCTTT. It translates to CASSFDRGVEAFF.

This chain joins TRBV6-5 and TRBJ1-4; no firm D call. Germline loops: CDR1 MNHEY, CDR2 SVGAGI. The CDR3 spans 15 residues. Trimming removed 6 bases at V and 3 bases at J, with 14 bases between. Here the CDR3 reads CASRLIWQSNEKLFF. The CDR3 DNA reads TGTGCCAGCAGACTAATTTGGCAGTCTAATGAAAAACTGTTTTTT.

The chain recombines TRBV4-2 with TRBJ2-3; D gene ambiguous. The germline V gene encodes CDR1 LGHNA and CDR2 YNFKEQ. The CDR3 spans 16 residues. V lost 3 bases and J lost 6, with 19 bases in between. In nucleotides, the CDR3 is TGTGCCAGCAGCCACGACCCGGACCCCCTTTCGGATACGCAGTATTTT. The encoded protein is CASSHDPDPLSDTQYF.

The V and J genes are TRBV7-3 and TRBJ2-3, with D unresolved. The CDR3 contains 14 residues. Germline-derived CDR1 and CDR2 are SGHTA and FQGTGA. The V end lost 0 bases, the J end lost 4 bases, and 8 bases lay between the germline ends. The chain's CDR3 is CASSLTGSPDTQYF. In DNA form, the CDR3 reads TGTGCCAGCAGCTTAACTGGTAGCCCAGATACGCAGTATTTT.

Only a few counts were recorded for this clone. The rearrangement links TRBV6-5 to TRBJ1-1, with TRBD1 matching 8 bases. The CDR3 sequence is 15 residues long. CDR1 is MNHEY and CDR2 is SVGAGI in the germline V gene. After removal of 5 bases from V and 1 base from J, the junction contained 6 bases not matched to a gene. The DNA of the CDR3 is TGTGCCAGCAGTCTTACAACAGGGGGGAACACTGAAGCTTTCTTT. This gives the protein CASSLTTGGNTEAFF.

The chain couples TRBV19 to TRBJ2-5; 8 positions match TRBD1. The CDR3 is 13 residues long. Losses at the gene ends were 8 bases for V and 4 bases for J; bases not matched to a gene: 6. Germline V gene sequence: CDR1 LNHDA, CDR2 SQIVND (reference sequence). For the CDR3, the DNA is TGTGCCAGTGGACAGGGTTGGGGAGAGACCCAGTACTTC. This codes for CASGQGWGETQYF. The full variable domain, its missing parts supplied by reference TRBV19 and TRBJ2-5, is DGGITQSPKYLFRKEGQNVTLSCEQNLNHDAMYWYRQDPGQGLRLIYYSQIVNDFQKGDIAEGYSVSREKKESFPLTVTSAQKNPTAFYLCASGQGWGETQYFGPGTRLLVL.

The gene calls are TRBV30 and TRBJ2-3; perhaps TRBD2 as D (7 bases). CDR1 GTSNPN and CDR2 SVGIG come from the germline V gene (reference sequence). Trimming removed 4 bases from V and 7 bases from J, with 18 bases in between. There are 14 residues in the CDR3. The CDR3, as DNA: TGTGCCTGGATGTTAGGCGGGGGCGCGAATACGCAGTATTTT. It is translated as CAWMLGGGANTQYF.

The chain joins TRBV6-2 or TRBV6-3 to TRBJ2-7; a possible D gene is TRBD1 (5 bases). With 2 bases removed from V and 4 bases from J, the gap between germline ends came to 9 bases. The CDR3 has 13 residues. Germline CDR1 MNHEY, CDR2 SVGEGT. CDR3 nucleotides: TGTGCCAGCAGTTACCCGACAGAGTACGAGCAGTACTTC. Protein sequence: CASSYPTEYEQYF.

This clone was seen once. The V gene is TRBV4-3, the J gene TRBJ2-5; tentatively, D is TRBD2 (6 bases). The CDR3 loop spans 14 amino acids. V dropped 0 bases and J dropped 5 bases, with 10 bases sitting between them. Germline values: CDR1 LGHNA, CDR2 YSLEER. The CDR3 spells CASSQDLRGETQYF. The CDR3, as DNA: TGCGCCAGCAGCCAAGATTTACGGGGGGAGACCCAGTACTTC.

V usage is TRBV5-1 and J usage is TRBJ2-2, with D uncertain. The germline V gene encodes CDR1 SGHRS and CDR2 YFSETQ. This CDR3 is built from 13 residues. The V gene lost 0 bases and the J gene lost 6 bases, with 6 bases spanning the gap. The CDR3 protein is CASSLEGSGELFF. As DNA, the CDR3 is TGCGCCAGCAGCTTGGAGGGTTCCGGGGAGCTGTTTTTT.

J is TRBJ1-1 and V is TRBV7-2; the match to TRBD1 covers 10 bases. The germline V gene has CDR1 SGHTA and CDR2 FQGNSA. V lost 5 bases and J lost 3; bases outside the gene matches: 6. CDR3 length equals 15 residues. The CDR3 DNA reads TGTGCCAGCAGCCTCAAGGGACAGGGGTACACTGAAGCTTTCTTT. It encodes CASSLKGQGYTEAFF.

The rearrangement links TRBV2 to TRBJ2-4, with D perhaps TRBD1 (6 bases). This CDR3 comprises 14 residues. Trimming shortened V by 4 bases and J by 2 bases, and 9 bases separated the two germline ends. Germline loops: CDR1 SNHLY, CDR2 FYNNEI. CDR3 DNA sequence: TGTGCCAGCAGTGGGCAGGGGTCCAAAAACATTCAGTACTTC. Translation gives CASSGQGSKNIQYF.

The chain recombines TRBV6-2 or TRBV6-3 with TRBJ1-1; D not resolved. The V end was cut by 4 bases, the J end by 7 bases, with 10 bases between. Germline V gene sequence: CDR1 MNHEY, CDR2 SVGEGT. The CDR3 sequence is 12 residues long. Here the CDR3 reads CASSSTHVEAFF. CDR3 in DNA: TGTGCCAGCAGTTCCACTCATGTTGAAGCTTTCTTT.

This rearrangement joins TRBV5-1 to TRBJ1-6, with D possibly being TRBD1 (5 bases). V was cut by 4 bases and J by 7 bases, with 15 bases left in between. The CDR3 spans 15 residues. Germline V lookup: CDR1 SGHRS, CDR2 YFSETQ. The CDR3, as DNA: TGCGCCAGCAGCCTGCGGGGGGGAGTCAATTCACCCCTCCACTTT. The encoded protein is CASSLRGGVNSPLHF.

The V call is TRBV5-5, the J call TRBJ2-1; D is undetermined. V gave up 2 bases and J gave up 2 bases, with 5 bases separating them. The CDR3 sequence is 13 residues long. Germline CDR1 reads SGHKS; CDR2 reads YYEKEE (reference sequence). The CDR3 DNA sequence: TGTGCCAGCAGCTTCCCCCCCTACAATGAGCAGTTCTTC. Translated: CASSFPPYNEQFF.